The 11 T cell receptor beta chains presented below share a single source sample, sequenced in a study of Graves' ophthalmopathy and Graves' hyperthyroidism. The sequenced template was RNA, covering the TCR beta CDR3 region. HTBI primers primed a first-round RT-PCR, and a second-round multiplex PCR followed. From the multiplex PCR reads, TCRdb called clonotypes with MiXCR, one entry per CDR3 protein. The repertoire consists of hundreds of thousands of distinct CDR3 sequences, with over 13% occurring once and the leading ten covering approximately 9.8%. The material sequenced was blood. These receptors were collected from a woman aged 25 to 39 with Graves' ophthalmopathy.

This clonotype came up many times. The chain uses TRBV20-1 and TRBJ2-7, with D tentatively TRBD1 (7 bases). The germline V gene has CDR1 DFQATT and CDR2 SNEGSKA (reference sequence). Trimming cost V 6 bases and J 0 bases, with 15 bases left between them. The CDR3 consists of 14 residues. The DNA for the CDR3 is TGCAGTGCGGGAGGACAGGTTATCTCCTACGAGCAGTACTTC. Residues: CSAGGQVISYEQYF.

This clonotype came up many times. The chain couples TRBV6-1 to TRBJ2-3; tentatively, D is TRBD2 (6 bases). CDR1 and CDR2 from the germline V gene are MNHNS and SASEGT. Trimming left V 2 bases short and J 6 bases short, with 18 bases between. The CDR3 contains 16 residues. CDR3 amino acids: CASSERGPGDPDTQYF. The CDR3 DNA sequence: TGTGCCAGCAGTGAAAGGGGTCCGGGAGATCCGGATACGCAGTATTTT.

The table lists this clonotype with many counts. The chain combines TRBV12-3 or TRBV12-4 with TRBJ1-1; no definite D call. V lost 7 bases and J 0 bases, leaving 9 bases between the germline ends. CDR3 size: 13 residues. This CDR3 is CASNTQMNTEAFF. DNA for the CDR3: TGTGCCAGCAATACCCAGATGAACACTGAAGCTTTCTTT.

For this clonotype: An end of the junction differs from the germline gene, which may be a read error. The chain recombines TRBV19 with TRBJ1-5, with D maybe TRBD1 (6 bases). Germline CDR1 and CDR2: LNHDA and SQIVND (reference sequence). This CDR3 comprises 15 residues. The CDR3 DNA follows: TGTGCCAGTAGCGGGACATTAGCTAGCAATCAGCCTCAGCATTTT. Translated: CASSGTLASNQPQHF.

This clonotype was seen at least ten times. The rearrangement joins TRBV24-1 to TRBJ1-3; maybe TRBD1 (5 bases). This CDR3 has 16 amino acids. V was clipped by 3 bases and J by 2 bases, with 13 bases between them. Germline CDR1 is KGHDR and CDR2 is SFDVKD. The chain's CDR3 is CATSDGPGPAGNTIYF. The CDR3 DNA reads TGTGCCACCAGTGATGGTCCGGGGCCAGCTGGAAACACCATATATTTT.

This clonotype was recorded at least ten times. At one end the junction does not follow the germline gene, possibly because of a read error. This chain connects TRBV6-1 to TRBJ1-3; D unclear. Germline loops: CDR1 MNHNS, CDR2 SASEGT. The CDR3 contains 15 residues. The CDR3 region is CASSPPPRAGNTVYF. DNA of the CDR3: TGTGCCAGCAGCCCACCTCCCCGGGCCGGAAACACCGTATATTTT.

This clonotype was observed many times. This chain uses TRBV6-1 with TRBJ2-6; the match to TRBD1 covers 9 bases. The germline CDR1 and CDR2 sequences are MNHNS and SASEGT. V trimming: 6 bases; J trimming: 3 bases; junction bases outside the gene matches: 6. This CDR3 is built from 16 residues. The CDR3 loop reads CASRGQGTGGANVLTF. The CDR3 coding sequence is TGTGCCAGCAGGGGACAGGGAACAGGTGGGGCCAACGTCCTGACTTTC.

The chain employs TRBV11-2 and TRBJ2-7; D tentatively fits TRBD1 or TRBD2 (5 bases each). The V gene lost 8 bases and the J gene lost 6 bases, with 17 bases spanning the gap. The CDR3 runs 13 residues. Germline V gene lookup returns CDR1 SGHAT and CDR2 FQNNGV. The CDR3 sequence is CASLSSRDGEQYF. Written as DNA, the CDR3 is TGTGCCAGCCTTTCGAGTAGGGACGGCGAGCAGTACTTC.

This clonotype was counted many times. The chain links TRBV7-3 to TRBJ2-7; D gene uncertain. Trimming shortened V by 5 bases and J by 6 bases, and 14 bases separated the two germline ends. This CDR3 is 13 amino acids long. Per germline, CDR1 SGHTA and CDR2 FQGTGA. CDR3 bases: TGTGCCAGCAGCCTCGACCGATTTGGCGAGCAGTACTTC. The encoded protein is CASSLDRFGEQYF.

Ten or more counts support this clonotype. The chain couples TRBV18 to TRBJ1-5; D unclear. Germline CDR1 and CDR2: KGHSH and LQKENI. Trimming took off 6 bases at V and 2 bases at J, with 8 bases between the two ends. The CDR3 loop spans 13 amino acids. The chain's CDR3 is CASSGGGNQPQHF. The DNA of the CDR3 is TGTGCCAGCTCGGGAGGCGGCAATCAGCCCCAGCATTTT.

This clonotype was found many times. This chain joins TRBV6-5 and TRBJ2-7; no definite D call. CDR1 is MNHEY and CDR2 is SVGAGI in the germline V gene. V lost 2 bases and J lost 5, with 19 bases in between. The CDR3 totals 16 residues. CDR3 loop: CASSYGLVSGSHEQYF. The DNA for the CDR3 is TGTGCCAGCAGTTACGGGCTGGTGTCGGGTTCCCACGAGCAGTACTTC.